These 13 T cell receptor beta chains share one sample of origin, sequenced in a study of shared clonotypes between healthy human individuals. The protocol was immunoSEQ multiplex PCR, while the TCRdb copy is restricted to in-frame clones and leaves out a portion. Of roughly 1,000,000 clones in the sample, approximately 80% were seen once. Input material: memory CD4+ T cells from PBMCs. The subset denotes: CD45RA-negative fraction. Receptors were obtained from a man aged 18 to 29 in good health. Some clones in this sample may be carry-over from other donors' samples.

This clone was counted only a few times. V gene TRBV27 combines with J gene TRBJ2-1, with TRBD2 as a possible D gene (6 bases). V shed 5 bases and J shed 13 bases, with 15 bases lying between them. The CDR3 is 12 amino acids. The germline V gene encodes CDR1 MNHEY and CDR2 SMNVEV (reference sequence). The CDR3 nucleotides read TGTGCCAGCAGTCCCATCTCCGGGACTCAGTTCTTC. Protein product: CASSPISGTQFF.

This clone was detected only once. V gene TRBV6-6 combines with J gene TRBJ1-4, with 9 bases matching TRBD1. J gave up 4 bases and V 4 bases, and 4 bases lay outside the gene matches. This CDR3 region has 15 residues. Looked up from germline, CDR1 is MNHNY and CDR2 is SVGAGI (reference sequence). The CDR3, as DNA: TGTGCCAGCAGTTTCAGACAGGGGGTTAATGAAAAACTGTTTTTT. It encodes CASSFRQGVNEKLFF.

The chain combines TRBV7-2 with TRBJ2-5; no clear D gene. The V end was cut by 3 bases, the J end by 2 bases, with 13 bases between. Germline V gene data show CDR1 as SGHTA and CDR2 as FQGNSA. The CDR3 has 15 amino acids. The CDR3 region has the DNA TGTGCCAGCAGCTTTTTTACCCTCCATCAAGAGACCCAGTACTTC. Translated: CASSFFTLHQETQYF.

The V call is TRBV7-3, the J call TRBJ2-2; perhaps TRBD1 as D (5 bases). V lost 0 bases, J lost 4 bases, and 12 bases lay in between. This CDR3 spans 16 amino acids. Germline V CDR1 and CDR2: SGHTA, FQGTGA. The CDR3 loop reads CASSLTQTEATGELFF. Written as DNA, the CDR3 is TGTGCCAGCAGCTTAACGCAGACAGAAGCCACCGGGGAGCTGTTTTTT.

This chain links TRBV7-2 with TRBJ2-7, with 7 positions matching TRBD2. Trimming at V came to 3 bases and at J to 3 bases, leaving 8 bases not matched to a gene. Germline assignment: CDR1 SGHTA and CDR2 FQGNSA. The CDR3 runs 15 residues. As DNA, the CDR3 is TGTGCCAGCAGCTTGAATCCGGGACTATTCTACGAGCAGTACTTC. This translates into CASSLNPGLFYEQYF.

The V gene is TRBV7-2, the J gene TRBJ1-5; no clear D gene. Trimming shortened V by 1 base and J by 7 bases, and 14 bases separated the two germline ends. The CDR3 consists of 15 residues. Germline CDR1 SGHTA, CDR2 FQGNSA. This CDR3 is CASSLGLGVEQPQHF. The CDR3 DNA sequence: TGTGCCAGCAGCTTAGGTCTCGGGGTGGAACAGCCCCAGCATTTT. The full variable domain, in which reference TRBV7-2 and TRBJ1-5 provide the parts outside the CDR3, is GAGVSQSPSNKVTEKGKDVELRCDPISGHTALYWYRQSLGQGLEFLIYFQGNSAPDKSGLPSDRFSAERTGGSVSTLTIQRTQQEDSAVYLCASSLGLGVEQPQHFGDGTRLSIL.

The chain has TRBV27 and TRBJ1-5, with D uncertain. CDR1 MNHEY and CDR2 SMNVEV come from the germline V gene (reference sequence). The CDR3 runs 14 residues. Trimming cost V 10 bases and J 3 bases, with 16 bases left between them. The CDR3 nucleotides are TGTGCCAACAGCTCGGTCGGGCTCAATCAGCCCCAGCATTTT. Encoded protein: CANSSVGLNQPQHF.

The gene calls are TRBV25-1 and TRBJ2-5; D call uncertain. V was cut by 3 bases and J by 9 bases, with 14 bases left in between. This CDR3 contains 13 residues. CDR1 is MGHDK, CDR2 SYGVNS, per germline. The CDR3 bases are TGTGCCAGCAGTGATCGATCCAGGACGGCCCAGTACTTC. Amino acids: CASSDRSRTAQYF.

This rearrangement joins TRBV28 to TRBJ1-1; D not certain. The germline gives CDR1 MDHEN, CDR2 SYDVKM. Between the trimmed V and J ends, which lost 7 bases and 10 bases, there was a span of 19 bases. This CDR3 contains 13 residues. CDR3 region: CASTYRQPRLAFF. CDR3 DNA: TGTGCCAGCACGTATCGCCAACCCCGGTTAGCTTTCTTT.

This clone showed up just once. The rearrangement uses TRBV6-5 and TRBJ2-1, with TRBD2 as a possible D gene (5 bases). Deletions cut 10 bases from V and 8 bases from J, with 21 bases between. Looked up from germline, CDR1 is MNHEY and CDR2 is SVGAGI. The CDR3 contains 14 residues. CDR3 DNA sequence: TGTGCCACCAAGACGGATTGGGGAGCGGATGAGCAGTTCTTC. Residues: CATKTDWGADEQFF.

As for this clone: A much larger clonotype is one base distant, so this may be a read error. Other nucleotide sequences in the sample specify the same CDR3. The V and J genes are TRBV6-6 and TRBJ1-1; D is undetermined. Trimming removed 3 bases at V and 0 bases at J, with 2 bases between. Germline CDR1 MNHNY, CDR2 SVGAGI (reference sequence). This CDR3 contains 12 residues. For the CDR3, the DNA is TGTGCCAGCAGTTATCTGAACACTGAAGCTTTCTTT. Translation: CASSYLNTEAFF.

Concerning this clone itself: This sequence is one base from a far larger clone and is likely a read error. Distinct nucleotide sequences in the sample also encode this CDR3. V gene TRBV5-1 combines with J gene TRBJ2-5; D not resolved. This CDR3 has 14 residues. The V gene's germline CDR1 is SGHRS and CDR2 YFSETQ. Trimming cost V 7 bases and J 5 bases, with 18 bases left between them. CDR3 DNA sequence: TGCGCCAGCCTCGGGCAAACCAGAGGCGAGACCCAGTACTTC. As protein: CASLGQTRGETQYF.

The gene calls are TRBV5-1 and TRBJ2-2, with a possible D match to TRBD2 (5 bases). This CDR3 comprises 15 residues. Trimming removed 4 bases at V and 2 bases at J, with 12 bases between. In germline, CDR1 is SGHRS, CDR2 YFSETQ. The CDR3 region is CASSDRGSNTGELFF. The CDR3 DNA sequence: TGCGCCAGCAGCGACCGAGGGAGTAACACCGGGGAGCTGTTTTTT. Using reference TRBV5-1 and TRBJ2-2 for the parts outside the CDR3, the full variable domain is KAGVTQTPRYLIKTRGQQVTLSCSPISGHRSVSWYQQTPGQGLQFLFEYFSETQRNKGNFPGRFSGRQFSNSRSEMNVSTLELGDSALYLCASSDRGSNTGELFFGEGSRLTVL.